This TCR beta chain was found in a study of T cells expressing NK-cell markers. Turning to the study itself: Seven of the eight sequenced donors were classified as HCMV-seropositive, and one was classified as seronegative. Study results and limitations: For six donors, the dominant NKG2C+ clonotypes made up about 1.0-7.5% of their CD8+ T cells. In four donors, these clonotypes also led the CD3+CD56-NKG2C+ fraction.

On this clonotype itself: Its cognate antigen is unknown.

CDR3 length equals 14 residues. Germline CDR1 is DFQATT and CDR2 is SNEGSKA (reference sequence). Libraries used 5'RACE template switching adding universal primer site and UMIs. One entry per CDR3 protein, without DNA, is what TCRdb gives after re-calling the 5' RACE reads. This listing includes around 550,000 distinct CDR3 sequences. The receptor was isolated from a man younger than 35 in good health. V usage is TRBV20-1 and J usage is TRBJ1-1; as DNA is missing, the TRBD1 call by TCRdb cannot be tested. Sequenced: blood T cells: a sorted CD56 or NKG2C T cell subset, CD4+ or CD8+ T cells, or bulk PBMC T cells (not recorded which). CDR3 amino acids: CSASGGAGNTEAFF.